These 28 T cell receptor beta chains came from one sample sequenced in a study of blood T cell repertoires in COVID-19. This table comes from immunoSEQ multiplex PCR, and its TCRdb copy is limited to in-frame clones, with some not included. The table shows approximately 280,000 clones, with around 91% occurring only once. Source material: peripheral blood. These receptors originate from a woman in her sixties with acute or convalescent COVID-19.

The chain employs TRBV28 and TRBJ2-2, with 8 bases identical to TRBD1. Germline lookup yields CDR1 MDHEN and CDR2 SYDVKM. The CDR3 is 15 residues long. J was trimmed by 3 bases and V by 2 bases; bases with no gene match: 2. CDR3 loop: CASSLQDRDTGELFF. The DNA for the CDR3 is TGTGCCAGCAGTTTACAGGACAGGGACACCGGGGAGCTGTTTTTT.

This sequence joins TRBV18 and TRBJ2-3; D possibly corresponds to TRBD1 (5 bases). The CDR3 totals 15 residues. V was pared by 3 bases and J by 4 bases, with 14 bases between. Germline values: CDR1 KGHSH, CDR2 LQKENI. CDR3 sequence reads: CASSPMVGVADTQYF. CDR3 bases: TGTGCCAGCTCACCGATGGTAGGGGTGGCAGATACGCAGTATTTT.

This sequence joins TRBV18 and TRBJ1-5, with D uncertain. This CDR3 is 15 amino acids long. Trimming pared 1 base from V and 0 bases from J, leaving 7 bases between. Germline loops: CDR1 KGHSH, CDR2 LQKENI. For the CDR3, the DNA is TGTGCCAGCTCACCACGCCAGGATAGCAATCAGCCCCAGCATTTT. This encodes CASSPRQDSNQPQHF.

The V and J genes are TRBV9 and TRBJ1-5; tentatively, D is TRBD1 (5 bases). The CDR3 runs 17 residues. CDR1 is SGDLS and CDR2 is YYNGEE in the germline V gene. The V end was cut by 0 bases, the J end by 0 bases, with 13 bases between. The CDR3 loop is CASSVGEGRYSNQPQHF. The CDR3 nucleotides are TGTGCCAGCAGCGTAGGGGAGGGGCGATATAGCAATCAGCCCCAGCATTTT.

This clone was detected only a few times. This chain uses TRBV6-2 or TRBV6-3 with TRBJ1-1; D is unresolved. V was shortened by 2 bases and J by 1 base, with 8 bases between the two germline ends. Per the germline V gene, CDR1 is MNHEY and CDR2 is SVGEGT. The CDR3 has 14 amino acids. The CDR3 spells CASSYPRRNTEAFF. CDR3 nucleotide sequence: TGTGCCAGCAGTTACCCGAGAAGGAACACTGAAGCTTTCTTT.

This sequence joins TRBV7-8 and TRBJ2-3, with TRBD2 identical over 7 bases. CDR1 is SGHVS, CDR2 FQNEAQ, per germline. The CDR3 contains 16 residues. The junction had 12 bases not matched to a gene; V was cut back by 5 bases and J by 4 bases. The DNA of the CDR3 is TGTGCCAGCAGCCGAGAGGGTAGCGGGCTCCCAGATACGCAGTATTTT. Protein sequence: CASSREGSGLPDTQYF. The variable domain in full, completed from reference TRBV7-8 and TRBJ2-3, reads GAGVSQSPRYKVAKRGQDVALRCDPISGHVSLFWYQQALGQGPEFLTYFQNEAQLDKSGLPSDRFFAERPEGSVSTLKIQRTQQEDSAVYLCASSREGSGLPDTQYFGPGTRLTVL.

This clone was found once. This sequence joins TRBV5-5 and TRBJ1-1; D is unclear. This CDR3 is 13 amino acids long. Germline loops: CDR1 SGHKS, CDR2 YYEKEE (reference sequence). V lost 0 bases to trimming and J lost 4 bases, with 7 bases between them. CDR3 sequence reads: CASSLAGSTEAFF. CDR3 in DNA: TGTGCCAGCAGCTTGGCTGGCAGCACTGAAGCTTTCTTT.

The chain employs TRBV6-5 and TRBJ1-1; D remains unclear. Germline V lookup: CDR1 MNHEY, CDR2 SVGAGI. The CDR3 is made up of 16 amino acids. Trimming shortened V by 2 bases and J by 0 bases, and 13 bases separated the two germline ends. CDR3 DNA sequence: TGTGCCAGCAGTTACCGAGGCACTCCCATGAACACTGAAGCTTTCTTT. It encodes CASSYRGTPMNTEAFF.

Only one count was recorded for this clone. The chain joins TRBV4-2 to TRBJ2-2; 7 nucleotides align to TRBD2. This CDR3 has 17 amino acids. Germline loops: CDR1 LGHNA, CDR2 YNFKEQ. The junction had 9 bases not matched to a gene; V was cut back by 0 bases and J by 5 bases. The CDR3 coding sequence is TGTGCCAGCAGCCAAGATGGGAGGGGCGCAGGGACCGGGGAGCTGTTTTTT. Protein product: CASSQDGRGAGTGELFF.

Here the CDR3 reads CASSVRGLGQPQHF. For the CDR3, the DNA is TGTGCCAGCAGCGTCAGGGGGCTGGGTCAGCCCCAGCATTTT. The rearrangement joins TRBV6-2 or TRBV6-3 to TRBJ1-5; 8 bases are shared with TRBD1. Unmatched junction bases numbered 7, after V lost 6 bases and J lost 6 bases. The CDR3 covers 14 residues. The germline V gene has CDR1 MNHEY and CDR2 SVGEGT.

The chain joins TRBV3-1 (or the pseudogene TRBV3-2) to TRBJ2-4; 8 bases are shared with TRBD2. J lost 7 bases, V lost 2 bases, and 10 bases had no gene match. CDR3 length: 16 residues. CDR1 and CDR2 from the germline V gene are LGHDT and YNNKEL (reference sequence). CDR3 protein: CASSQITGTRLNIQYF. The CDR3 DNA follows: TGTGCCAGCAGCCAAATCACAGGGACTAGATTGAACATTCAGTACTTC.

This clone has only a few counts. The chain links TRBV7-9 to TRBJ1-3, with a weak D call TRBD1 (5 bases). The CDR3 length is 14 residues. Per the germline V gene, CDR1 is SEHNR and CDR2 is FQNEAQ (reference sequence). CDR3 loop: CAQPKGRGGNTIYF. The CDR3 nucleotides are TGTGCGCAACCGAAGGGGCGTGGTGGAAACACCATATATTTT.

The rearrangement links TRBV6-4 to TRBJ2-1; perhaps TRBD2 as D (5 bases). The CDR3 sequence is 14 residues long. V was cut by 4 bases and J by 5 bases, with 12 bases left in between. Looked up from germline, CDR1 is MRHNA and CDR2 is SNTAGT. The CDR3 is CASSAEGGNNEQFF. The CDR3 DNA follows: TGTGCCAGCAGTGCTGAGGGCGGAAACAATGAGCAGTTCTTC.

The rearrangement joins TRBV7-9 to TRBJ2-4; 7 bases match TRBD1. V was pared by 6 bases and J by 3 bases, with 5 bases of the junction left unmatched. The CDR3 has 14 residues. The germline V gene encodes CDR1 SEHNR and CDR2 FQNEAQ (reference sequence). In DNA, the CDR3 is TGTGCCAGCAGGTCTCAGGGGGACAAAAACATTCAGTACTTC. Amino acids: CASRSQGDKNIQYF.

The genes are TRBV30 and TRBJ2-1, with D unclear. Germline assignment: CDR1 GTSNPN and CDR2 SVGIG (reference sequence). This CDR3 comprises 15 residues. V gave up 0 bases and J gave up 0 bases, with 9 bases separating them. CDR3 sequence: CAWSVRSSSYNEQFF. Written as DNA, the CDR3 is TGTGCCTGGAGTGTACGGAGTAGCTCCTACAATGAGCAGTTCTTC.

The chain has TRBV18 and TRBJ1-3, with 10 nucleotides matching TRBD1. Trimming cost V 3 bases and J 0 bases; bases outside gene matches: 5. Germline CDR1 KGHSH, CDR2 LQKENI. This CDR3 is 17 amino acids long. CDR3 DNA sequence: TGTGCCAGCTCACCGGGACAGGGGAACCCCTCTGGAAACACCATATATTTT. Translated: CASSPGQGNPSGNTIYF.

The chain is built from TRBV7-3 and TRBJ1-1; 8 nucleotides line up with TRBD1. V gave up 5 bases and J gave up 0 bases; unmatched junction bases: 5. This CDR3 is built from 15 residues. The V gene's germline CDR1 is SGHTA and CDR2 FQGTGA. The CDR3 DNA sequence: TGTGCCAGCAGCCAGGGGGCCAATATGAACACTGAAGCTTTCTTT. This gives the protein CASSQGANMNTEAFF.

The CDR3 spells CASSVEGGNTIYF. CDR3 sequence (DNA): TGTGCCAGCAGCGTAGAGGGGGGAAACACCATATATTTT. The V gene is TRBV9, the J gene TRBJ1-3, with a tentative D call TRBD1 (5 bases). Germline CDR1 and CDR2: SGDLS and YYNGEE. The V and J ends lost 0 bases and 4 bases respectively, with 5 bases between them. This CDR3 contains 13 residues. Drawing the rest from reference TRBV9 and TRBJ1-3, the complete variable domain is DSGVTQTPKHLITATGQRVTLRCSPRSGDLSVYWYQQSLDQGLQFLIQYYNGEERAKGNILERFSAQQFPDLHSELNLSSLELGDSALYFCASSVEGGNTIYFGEGSWLTVV.

This chain joins TRBV2 and TRBJ1-2, with TRBD1 identical over 9 bases. Trimming cost V 2 bases and J 8 bases; bases outside gene matches: 9. Germline CDR1 reads SNHLY; CDR2 reads FYNNEI. This CDR3 is 15 amino acids long. In DNA, the CDR3 is TGTGCCAGCAGTGAAACAGGGGGCCCATTTAACGGCTACACCTTC. This codes for CASSETGGPFNGYTF.

The chain has TRBV29-1 and TRBJ1-1, with 9 bases fitting TRBD1. CDR3 length equals 13 residues. CDR1 and CDR2 (germline): SQVTM, ANQGSEA. The V segment lost 3 bases and the J segment 8 bases; nucleotides outside the gene matches: 7. The CDR3 here is CSVDVVQGAEAFF. The CDR3 bases are TGCAGCGTTGATGTGGTACAGGGGGCCGAAGCTTTCTTT.

J is TRBJ2-1 and V is TRBV6-2 or TRBV6-3; the D gene is possibly TRBD2 (5 bases). Deletions cut 2 bases from V and 0 bases from J, with 8 bases between. Germline V gives CDR1 MNHEY, CDR2 SVGEGT. The length of the CDR3 is 15 residues. CDR3 sequence: CASSYRGSSYNEQFF. The CDR3 DNA follows: TGTGCCAGCAGTTACAGAGGGAGCTCCTACAATGAGCAGTTCTTC.

This clone was found once. The chain joins TRBV9 to TRBJ2-3; D is undetermined. The CDR3 covers 14 residues. Between the trimmed V and J ends, which lost 4 bases and 2 bases, there was a span of 11 bases. Per the germline V gene, CDR1 is SGDLS and CDR2 is YYNGEE. The CDR3 DNA is TGTGCCAGCAGCTCAGACTTGGTCACAGATACGCAGTATTTT. Translation gives CASSSDLVTDTQYF.

The chain couples TRBV5-1 to TRBJ1-1; possibly TRBD1 for D (6 bases). This CDR3 contains 16 residues. The V gene lost 0 bases and the J gene lost 5 bases, with 17 bases spanning the gap. Germline V gene sequence: CDR1 SGHRS, CDR2 YFSETQ. The CDR3 reads CASSLDFSERGTEAFF. CDR3 bases: TGCGCCAGCAGCTTGGATTTCAGCGAAAGGGGGACTGAAGCTTTCTTT.

This chain's CDR3 is CASSYLLETGQETQYF. CDR3 DNA: TGTGCCAGCAGCTACCTATTAGAGACAGGCCAAGAGACCCAGTACTTC. J is TRBJ2-5 and V is TRBV5-4; TRBD1 might be the D (6 bases). Germline CDR1 is SGHNT and CDR2 is YYREEE (reference sequence). Between the trimmed V and J ends, which lost 3 bases and 1 base, there was a span of 16 bases. CDR3 length equals 16 residues.

This clone came up once. The chain has TRBV6-2 or TRBV6-3 and TRBJ1-1; D remains ambiguous. Germline assignment: CDR1 MNHEY and CDR2 SVGEGT. The ends were cut back, 1 base at V and 5 bases at J, with 11 bases in the middle. This CDR3 region has 14 residues. In DNA form, the CDR3 reads TGTGCCAGCAGTTACTTGGCCCTAGTGACTGAAGCTTTCTTT. Its protein is CASSYLALVTEAFF.

The CDR3 DNA is TGTGCCACCAGCAGAAATCGCCAGGGGGCGGACTATGGCTACACCTTC. Its translation: CATSRNRQGADYGYTF. V is TRBV15 and J is TRBJ1-2; 8 bases are a match to TRBD1. V lost 2 bases, J lost 3 bases, and 8 bases stayed unmatched. From germline, CDR1 is LNHNV and CDR2 YYDKDF (reference sequence). The CDR3 has 16 amino acids.

The chain is built from TRBV24-1 and TRBJ2-7; D may be TRBD2 (6 bases). Germline CDR1 KGHDR, CDR2 SFDVKD. The length of the CDR3 is 13 residues. Trimming shortened V by 5 bases and J by 6 bases, and 13 bases separated the two germline ends. CDR3 sequence (DNA): TGTGCCACCAGTGCGAAAGTGGGGGGCGAGCAGTACTTC. Protein: CATSAKVGGEQYF.

This clone was counted a single time. The chain uses TRBV7-9 and TRBJ2-2; D gene ambiguous. The V end was cut by 1 base, the J end by 5 bases, with 11 bases between. Germline V gene sequence: CDR1 SEHNR, CDR2 FQNEAQ (reference sequence). This CDR3 spans 15 amino acids. CDR3 sequence (DNA): TGTGCCAGCAGCTTAGTTGCAAGCAAGACCGGGGAGCTGTTTTTT. Translating it yields CASSLVASKTGELFF.